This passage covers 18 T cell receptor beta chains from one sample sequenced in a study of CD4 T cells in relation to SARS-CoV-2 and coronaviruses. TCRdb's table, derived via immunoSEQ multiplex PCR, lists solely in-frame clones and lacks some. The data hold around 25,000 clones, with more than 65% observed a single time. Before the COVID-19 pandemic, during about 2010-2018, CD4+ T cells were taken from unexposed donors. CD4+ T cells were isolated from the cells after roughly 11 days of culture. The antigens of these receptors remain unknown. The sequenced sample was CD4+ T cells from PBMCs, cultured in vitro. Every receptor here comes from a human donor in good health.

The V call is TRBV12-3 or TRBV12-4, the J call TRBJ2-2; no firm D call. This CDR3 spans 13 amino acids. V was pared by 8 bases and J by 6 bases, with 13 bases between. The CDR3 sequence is CASSYVRAGELFF. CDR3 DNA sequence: TGTGCCAGCTCCTATGTTAGGGCCGGGGAGCTGTTTTTT.

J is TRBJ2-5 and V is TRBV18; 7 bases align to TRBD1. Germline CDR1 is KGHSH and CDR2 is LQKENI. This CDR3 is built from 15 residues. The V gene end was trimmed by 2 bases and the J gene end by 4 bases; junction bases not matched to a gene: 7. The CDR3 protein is CASSPMRTGGETQYF. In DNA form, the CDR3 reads TGTGCCAGCTCACCAATGCGGACAGGCGGAGAGACCCAGTACTTC.

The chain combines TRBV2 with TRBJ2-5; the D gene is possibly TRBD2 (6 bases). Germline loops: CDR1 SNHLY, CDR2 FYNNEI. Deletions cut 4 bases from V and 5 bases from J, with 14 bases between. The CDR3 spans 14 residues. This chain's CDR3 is CASSGSPAGETQYF. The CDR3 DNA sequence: TGTGCCAGCAGTGGAAGCCCCGCGGGGGAGACCCAGTACTTC.

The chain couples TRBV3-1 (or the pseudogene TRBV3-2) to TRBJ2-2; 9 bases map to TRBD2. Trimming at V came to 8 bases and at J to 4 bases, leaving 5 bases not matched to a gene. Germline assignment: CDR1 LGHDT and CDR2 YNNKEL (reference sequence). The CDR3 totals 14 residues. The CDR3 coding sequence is TGTGCCAGCGGAATTAGCGGGAGCACCGGGGAGCTGTTTTTT. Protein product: CASGISGSTGELFF.

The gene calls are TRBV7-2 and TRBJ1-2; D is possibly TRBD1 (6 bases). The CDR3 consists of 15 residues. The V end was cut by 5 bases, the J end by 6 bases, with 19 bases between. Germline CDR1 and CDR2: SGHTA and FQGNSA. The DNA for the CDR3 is TGTGCCAGCAGCCCCTGGGGGGGGCGTCCCCATGGCTACACCTTC. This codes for CASSPWGGRPHGYTF.

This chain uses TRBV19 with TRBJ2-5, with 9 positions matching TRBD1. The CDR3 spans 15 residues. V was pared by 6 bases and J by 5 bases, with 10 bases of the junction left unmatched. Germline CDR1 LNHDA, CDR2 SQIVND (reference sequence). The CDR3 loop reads CASRGQGIYSETQYF. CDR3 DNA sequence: TGTGCCAGTAGAGGACAGGGGATTTATTCGGAGACCCAGTACTTC.

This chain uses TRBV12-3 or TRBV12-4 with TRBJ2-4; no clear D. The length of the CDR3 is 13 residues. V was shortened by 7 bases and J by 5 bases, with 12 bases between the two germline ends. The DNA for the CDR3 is TGTGCCAGCACCCCCTCGCGGCAAAACATTCAGTACTTC. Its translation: CASTPSRQNIQYF.

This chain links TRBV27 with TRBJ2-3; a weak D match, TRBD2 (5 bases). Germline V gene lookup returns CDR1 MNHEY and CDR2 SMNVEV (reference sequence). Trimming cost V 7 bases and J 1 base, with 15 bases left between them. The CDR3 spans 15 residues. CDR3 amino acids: CASTSFTRGTDTQYF. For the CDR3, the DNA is TGTGCCAGCACTAGCTTCACTAGGGGCACAGATACGCAGTATTTT.

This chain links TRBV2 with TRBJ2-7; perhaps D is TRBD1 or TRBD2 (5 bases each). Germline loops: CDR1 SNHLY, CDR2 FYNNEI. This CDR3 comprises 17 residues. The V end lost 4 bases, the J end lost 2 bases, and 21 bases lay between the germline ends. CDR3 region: CASSAPLLTWGTYEQYF. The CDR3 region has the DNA TGTGCCAGCAGTGCCCCCCTCCTCACATGGGGGACCTACGAGCAGTACTTC.

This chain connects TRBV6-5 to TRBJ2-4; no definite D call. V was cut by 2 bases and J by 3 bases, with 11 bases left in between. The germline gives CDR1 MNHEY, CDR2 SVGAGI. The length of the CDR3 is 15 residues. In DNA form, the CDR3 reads TGTGCCAGCAGTTACGGCCCCCCAGGCAAAAACATTCAGTACTTC. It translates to CASSYGPPGKNIQYF.

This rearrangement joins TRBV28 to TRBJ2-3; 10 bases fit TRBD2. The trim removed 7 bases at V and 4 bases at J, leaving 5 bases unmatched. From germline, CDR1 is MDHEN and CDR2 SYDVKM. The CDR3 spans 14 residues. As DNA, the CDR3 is TGTGCCAGCATTAGCGGGGGGACTGCAGATACGCAGTATTTT. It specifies CASISGGTADTQYF.

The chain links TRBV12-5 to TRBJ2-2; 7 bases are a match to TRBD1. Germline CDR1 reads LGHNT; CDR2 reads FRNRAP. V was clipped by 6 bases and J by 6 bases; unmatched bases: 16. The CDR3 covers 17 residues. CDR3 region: CASGYPSSQGVSGELFF. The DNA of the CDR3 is TGTGCTAGTGGCTACCCCTCGAGCCAGGGGGTCTCCGGGGAGCTGTTTTTT.

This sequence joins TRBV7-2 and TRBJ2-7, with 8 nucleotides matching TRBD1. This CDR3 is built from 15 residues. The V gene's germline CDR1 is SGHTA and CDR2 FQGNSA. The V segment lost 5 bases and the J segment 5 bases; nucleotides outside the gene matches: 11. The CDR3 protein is CASSPRSRGLHEQYF. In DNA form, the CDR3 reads TGTGCCAGCAGCCCCCGGTCCAGGGGGCTGCACGAGCAGTACTTC.

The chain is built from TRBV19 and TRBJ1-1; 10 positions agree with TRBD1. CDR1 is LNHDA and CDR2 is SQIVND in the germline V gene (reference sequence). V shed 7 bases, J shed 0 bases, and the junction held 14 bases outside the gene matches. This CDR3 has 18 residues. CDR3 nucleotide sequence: TGTGCCAGTAACCCCCGGGACAGGGGCCGGAGCATGAACACTGAAGCTTTCTTT. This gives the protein CASNPRDRGRSMNTEAFF.

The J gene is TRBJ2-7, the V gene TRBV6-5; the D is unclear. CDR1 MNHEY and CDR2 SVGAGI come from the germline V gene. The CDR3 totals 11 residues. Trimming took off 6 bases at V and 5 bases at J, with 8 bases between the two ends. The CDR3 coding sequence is TGTGCCAGCAGCACTCGGAACGAGCAGTACTTC. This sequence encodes CASSTRNEQYF.

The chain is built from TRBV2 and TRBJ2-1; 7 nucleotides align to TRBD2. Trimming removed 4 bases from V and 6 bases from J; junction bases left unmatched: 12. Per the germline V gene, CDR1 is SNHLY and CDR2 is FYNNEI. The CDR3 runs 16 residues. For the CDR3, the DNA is TGTGCCAGCAGTGTTGGCTCGGGGGGATGGCCCAATGAGCAGTTCTTC. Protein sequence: CASSVGSGGWPNEQFF.

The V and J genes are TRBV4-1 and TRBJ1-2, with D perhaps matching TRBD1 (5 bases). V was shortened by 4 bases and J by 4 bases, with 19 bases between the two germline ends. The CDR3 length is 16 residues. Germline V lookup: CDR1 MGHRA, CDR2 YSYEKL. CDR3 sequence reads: CASSRSGTGEIYGYTF. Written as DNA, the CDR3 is TGCGCCAGCAGCCGATCCGGGACGGGTGAAATCTATGGCTACACCTTC.

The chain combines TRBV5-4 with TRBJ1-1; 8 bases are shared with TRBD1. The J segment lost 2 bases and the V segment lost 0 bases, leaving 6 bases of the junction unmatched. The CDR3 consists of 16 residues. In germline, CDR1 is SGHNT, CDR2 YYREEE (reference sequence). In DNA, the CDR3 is TGTGCCAGCAGCTTGGTAGGACAGGGTTCAAACACTGAAGCTTTCTTT. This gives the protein CASSLVGQGSNTEAFF. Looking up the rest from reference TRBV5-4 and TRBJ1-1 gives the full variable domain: ETGVTQSPTHLIKTRGQQVTLRCSSQSGHNTVSWYQQALGQGPQFIFQYYREEENGRGNFPPRFSGLQFPNYSSELNVNALELDDSALYLCASSLVGQGSNTEAFFGQGTRLTVV.